This is a list of T cell receptor beta chains from one sample in a study of T cell responses to AZD1222 COVID-19 vaccine. Profiled with immunoSEQ multiplex PCR; TCRdb holds only in-frame clones, not every one. The table has about 110,000 clones, 88% seen once. This specimen consisted of peripheral blood, obtained on day 0 of AZD1222 vaccination. The receptors come from an adult in good health. The CDR3 runs from the conserved cysteine through the conserved F or W. D genes are given only for firm matches. Size is stated for part of the rows, as once, few or many counts, or as a class when the clone is expanded.

D gene: TRBD1
J gene: TRBJ1-6
V gene: TRBV7-9
clone size: -
CDR3 DNA: TGTGCCAGCAGCCGGAGGACAGGGAGAAGTTCACCCCTCCACTTT
CDR3 protein: CASSRRTGRSSPLHF

D gene: -
J gene: TRBJ2-1
V gene: TRBV15
clone size: -
CDR3 DNA: TGTGCCACCAGCAGAGATAACGGCGTTGGGGACAATGAGCAGTTCTTC
CDR3 protein: CATSRDNGVGDNEQFF

D gene: -
J gene: TRBJ2-7
V gene: TRBV4-3
clone size: -
CDR3 DNA: TGCGCCAGCAGCCCAGCCCAAAAGGCAGTGGGCGAGCAGTACTTC
CDR3 protein: CASSPAQKAVGEQYF

D gene: -
J gene: TRBJ1-2
V gene: TRBV11-3
clone size: -
CDR3 DNA: TGTGCCGGGCGGGATAACTATGGCTACACCTTC
CDR3 protein: CAGRDNYGYTF

D gene: TRBD2
J gene: TRBJ2-3
V gene: TRBV9
clone size: -
CDR3 DNA: TGTGCCAGCAGCCCGGGGACTAGCGGGAGGAGTATCTCAGATACGCAGTATTTT
CDR3 protein: CASSPGTSGRSISDTQYF

D gene: -
J gene: TRBJ2-7
V gene: TRBV3-1/TRBV3-2
clone size: -
CDR3 DNA: TGTGCCAGCAGCCAAGTCGGGGACGAGCAGTACTTC
CDR3 protein: CASSQVGDEQYF

D gene: TRBD1
J gene: TRBJ2-7
V gene: TRBV5-1
clone size: once
CDR3 DNA: TGCGCCAGCAGCACTGACGGACAGGGCTACGAGCAGTACTTC
CDR3 protein: CASSTDGQGYEQYF

D gene: -
J gene: TRBJ2-1
V gene: TRBV5-1
clone size: -
CDR3 DNA: TGCGCCAGCAGCTTGCTCTTCAATGAGCAGTTCTTC
CDR3 protein: CASSLLFNEQFF

D gene: TRBD2
J gene: TRBJ2-2
V gene: TRBV7-9
clone size: -
CDR3 DNA: TGTGCCAGCAGCCCCCCGGGGCTAGCGGGGAACACCGGGGAGCTGTTTTTT
CDR3 protein: CASSPPGLAGNTGELFF

D gene: TRBD2
J gene: TRBJ2-7
V gene: TRBV7-8
clone size: -
CDR3 DNA: TGTGCCAGCAGCACAAGACTAGCGGGAGGGAGCGAGCAGTACTTC
CDR3 protein: CASSTRLAGGSEQYF

D gene: -
J gene: TRBJ2-5
V gene: TRBV5-4
clone size: once
CDR3 DNA: TGTGCCAGCAGCCCAGATGAGTTCCAAGAGACCCAGTACTTC
CDR3 protein: CASSPDEFQETQYF

D gene: TRBD2
J gene: TRBJ2-3
V gene: TRBV18
clone size: -
CDR3 DNA: TGTGCCAGCTCACCACCGGGAGGGGCCCATAGCACAGATACGCAGTATTTT
CDR3 protein: CASSPPGGAHSTDTQYF

D gene: TRBD2
J gene: TRBJ2-3
V gene: TRBV6-6
clone size: -
CDR3 DNA: TGTGCCAGCAGTCCTATATTAGCGGGAGGGTCCGACGGTACGCAGTATTTT
CDR3 protein: CASSPILAGGSDGTQYF

D gene: -
J gene: TRBJ2-7
V gene: TRBV2
clone size: -
CDR3 DNA: TGTGCCTCAAACCAGGGACTTGACATCTCCTACGAGCAGTACTTC
CDR3 protein: CASNQGLDISYEQYF

D gene: -
J gene: TRBJ2-1
V gene: TRBV7-6
clone size: -
CDR3 DNA: TGTGCCAGCAGCTTAGGGGCCGGGGAGTACAATGAGCAGTTCTTC
CDR3 protein: CASSLGAGEYNEQFF

D gene: -
J gene: TRBJ2-2
V gene: TRBV5-8
clone size: -
CDR3 DNA: TGTGCCAGCAGCTTGGTACCCACCGGGGAGCTGTTTTTT
CDR3 protein: CASSLVPTGELFF

D gene: -
J gene: TRBJ2-1
V gene: TRBV9
clone size: -
CDR3 DNA: TGTGCCAGCAGCGTAGCAAATGAGCAGTTCTTC
CDR3 protein: CASSVANEQFF

D gene: TRBD2
J gene: TRBJ2-5
V gene: TRBV9
clone size: few
CDR3 DNA: TGTGCCAGCAGCGGCCTAGCGGGAGGGCCTATGGAGACCCAGTACTTC
CDR3 protein: CASSGLAGGPMETQYF

D gene: -
J gene: TRBJ1-2
V gene: TRBV3-1/TRBV3-2
clone size: few
CDR3 DNA: TGTGCCAGCAGCCCAGAGGACCGTCCCTCTAACTATGGCTACACCTTC
CDR3 protein: CASSPEDRPSNYGYTF

D gene: -
J gene: TRBJ1-1
V gene: TRBV11-3
clone size: once
CDR3 DNA: TGTGCCAGCAGCCGGGACCAGAACACTGAAGCTTTCTTT
CDR3 protein: CASSRDQNTEAFF

D gene: -
J gene: TRBJ1-1
V gene: TRBV14
clone size: -
CDR3 DNA: TGTGCCAGCCGGCGGGGAACTGAAGCTTTCTTT
CDR3 protein: CASRRGTEAFF

D gene: -
J gene: TRBJ2-7
V gene: TRBV7-2
clone size: -
CDR3 DNA: TGTGCCAGCAGCTTAGGACTTAGCGGATTAGAGCAGTACTTC
CDR3 protein: CASSLGLSGLEQYF

D gene: -
J gene: TRBJ2-2
V gene: TRBV4-3
clone size: once
CDR3 DNA: TGCGCCAGCAGCCAAGAGGGTAACGCCGGGGAGCTGTTTTTT
CDR3 protein: CASSQEGNAGELFF

D gene: TRBD1
J gene: TRBJ1-2
V gene: TRBV28
clone size: -
CDR3 DNA: TGTGCCAGCGAAATCAGTCAGGGGGCTGGAGGAGGCTACACCTTC
CDR3 protein: CASEISQGAGGGYTF

D gene: TRBD1
J gene: TRBJ1-5
V gene: TRBV10-3
clone size: few
CDR3 DNA: TGTGCCATCAGTGGGACAGGGGGGAATCAGCCCCAGCATTTT
CDR3 protein: CAISGTGGNQPQHF

D gene: TRBD2
J gene: TRBJ2-3
V gene: TRBV15
clone size: -
CDR3 DNA: TGTGCCACCAGCAGATGGGGAGGGGAAGATACGCAGTATTTT
CDR3 protein: CATSRWGGEDTQYF

D gene: -
J gene: TRBJ2-2
V gene: TRBV6-2/TRBV6-3
clone size: few
CDR3 DNA: TGTGCCAGCAGTTACCTCCGCGTCGGGGAGCTGTTTTTT
CDR3 protein: CASSYLRVGELFF

D gene: -
J gene: TRBJ2-6
V gene: TRBV5-6
clone size: -
CDR3 DNA: TGTGCCAGCAGCTTGCGGGGACGGATCTCTGGGGCCAACGTCCTGACTTTC
CDR3 protein: CASSLRGRISGANVLTF

D gene: -
J gene: TRBJ1-5
V gene: TRBV10-1
clone size: -
CDR3 DNA: TGCGCCAGCAGTGAGTCAGACAGGTATAGCAATCAGCCCCAGCATTTT
CDR3 protein: CASSESDRYSNQPQHF

D gene: -
J gene: TRBJ2-7
V gene: TRBV4-1
clone size: few
CDR3 DNA: TGCGCCAGCAGCCAAGATCCGGGACAAGACTACGAGCAGTACTTC
CDR3 protein: CASSQDPGQDYEQYF

D gene: -
J gene: TRBJ2-7
V gene: TRBV9
clone size: once
CDR3 DNA: TGTGCCAGCAGCGCGTCTCCCGGGACAAGGCTTTACGAGCAGTACTTC
CDR3 protein: CASSASPGTRLYEQYF

D gene: -
J gene: TRBJ1-1
V gene: TRBV27
clone size: -
CDR3 DNA: TGTGCCAGCGGCCAGTTGGGGGGCACCACTGAAGCTTTCTTT
CDR3 protein: CASGQLGGTTEAFF

D gene: TRBD1
J gene: TRBJ2-5
V gene: TRBV18
clone size: -
CDR3 DNA: TGTGCCAGCTCACATGGACAGGGGGGCTTGGAGACCCAGTACTTC
CDR3 protein: CASSHGQGGLETQYF

D gene: TRBD2
J gene: TRBJ2-7
V gene: TRBV30
clone size: few
CDR3 DNA: TGTGCCTGCTCTACCGGGACTAGTCCCTACGAGCAGTACTTC
CDR3 protein: CACSTGTSPYEQYF

D gene: -
J gene: TRBJ2-6
V gene: TRBV18
clone size: -
CDR3 DNA: TGTGCCAGCTCACCAGTTTGGAGCTCTGGGGCCAACGTCCTGACTTTC
CDR3 protein: CASSPVWSSGANVLTF

D gene: TRBD2
J gene: TRBJ2-1
V gene: TRBV2
clone size: -
CDR3 DNA: TGTGCCAGCAGTGGGACTAGCGGGTATAACAATGAGCAGTTCTTC
CDR3 protein: CASSGTSGYNNEQFF

D gene: -
J gene: TRBJ2-1
V gene: TRBV27
clone size: few
CDR3 DNA: TGTGCCAGCATCCCACGGGGCTCCCCAGCAGTGGGTGAGCAGTTCTTC
CDR3 protein: CASIPRGSPAVGEQFF

D gene: -
J gene: TRBJ1-3
V gene: TRBV9
clone size: -
CDR3 DNA: TGTGCCAGCAGCGTAACCCGAGGAGAGGCTGGAAACACCATATATTTT
CDR3 protein: CASSVTRGEAGNTIYF

D gene: TRBD1
J gene: TRBJ2-7
V gene: TRBV11-1
clone size: -
CDR3 DNA: TGTGCCAGCAGCCCTCAGGGGGCTAGCTACGAGCAGTACTTC
CDR3 protein: CASSPQGASYEQYF

D gene: -
J gene: TRBJ1-2
V gene: TRBV11-1
clone size: -
CDR3 DNA: TGTGCCAGCAGCTCAGAGCGCTATGGCTACACCTTC
CDR3 protein: CASSSERYGYTF

D gene: -
J gene: TRBJ1-1
V gene: TRBV5-1
clone size: -
CDR3 DNA: TGCGCCAGCAGCCCTCGGACCGCTGAGGGCACTGAAGCTTTCTTT
CDR3 protein: CASSPRTAEGTEAFF